This TCR beta chain derives from a study of T cells in pancreatic ductal adenocarcinoma. Sequenced by immunoSEQ multiplex PCR; TCRdb stores in-frame clones only, minus some. The data show tens of thousands of clones, over 85% seen once. The selected patients with pancreatic ductal adenocarcinoma had surgery but no neoadjuvant therapy. The CDR3 length is 15 residues. Per the germline V gene, CDR1 is SGHNT and CDR2 is YYREEE (reference sequence). V was clipped by 0 bases and J by 1 base, with 9 bases between them. The clonotype originates from a human donor with pancreatic ductal adenocarcinoma. The gene calls are TRBV5-4 and TRBJ2-3; tentative D call: TRBD2 (5 bases). The sequenced sample consisted of PBMCs. The CDR3 spells CASSLVGAGTDTQYF. In DNA form, the CDR3 reads TGTGCCAGCAGCTTGGTCGGAGCGGGCACAGATACGCAGTATTTT.